Shown below are 27 T cell receptor beta chains from a single sample sequenced in a study of Ad26.COV2.S vaccination and SARS-CoV-2 variants. Using immunoSEQ multiplex PCR, the repertoire was profiled, and TCRdb retains in-frame clones only, with some absent. This sample carries approximately 360,000 clones, 83% of them seen once, and the ten largest clones take around 7%. Treatment: 15 to 20 received Ad26.COV2.S at low or high dose, single or two shots; about 5 received placebo; per-sample allocation not given. Sampling was performed 63 days after the first vaccine or placebo injection. This specimen consisted of peripheral blood, obtained in a trial of Ad26.COV2.S vaccine versus placebo. These TCRs come from a person aged 18-65 years who received the Ad26.COV2.S COVID-19 vaccine or a placebo.

This chain uses TRBV4-3 with TRBJ1-3; D uncertain. V was clipped by 6 bases and J by 4 bases, with 16 bases between them. Germline V gene lookup returns CDR1 LGHNA and CDR2 YSLEER. The CDR3 loop spans 15 amino acids. CDR3 sequence: CASRPSQATGNTIYF. The DNA for the CDR3 is TGCGCCAGCAGGCCTTCCCAGGCGACAGGAAACACCATATATTTT.

V gene TRBV6-5 combines with J gene TRBJ2-6; no definite D call. The CDR3 is 15 residues long. Germline V lookup: CDR1 MNHEY, CDR2 SVGAGI. The V and J ends lost 6 bases and 2 bases respectively, with 11 bases between them. The CDR3 DNA follows: TGTGCCAGCAGCCCACGAGGTGCTGGGGCCAACGTCCTGACTTTC. Translation: CASSPRGAGANVLTF.

The chain has TRBV7-3 and TRBJ2-1; a possible D gene is TRBD2 (5 bases). Trimming removed 5 bases at V and 0 bases at J, with 8 bases between. From germline, CDR1 is SGHTA and CDR2 FQGTGA. The CDR3 runs 14 residues. CDR3 DNA: TGTGCCAGCAGCCCGGGGAGCTCCTACAATGAGCAGTTCTTC. This translates into CASSPGSSYNEQFF.

This chain connects TRBV20-1 to TRBJ1-1; D is perhaps TRBD1 (6 bases). CDR3 length: 11 residues. V lost 6 bases and J lost 10, with 15 bases in between. Germline CDR1 DFQATT, CDR2 SNEGSKA (reference sequence). This CDR3 is CSAAKGGGAFF. The CDR3 DNA follows: TGCAGTGCAGCAAAGGGAGGGGGAGCTTTCTTT.

The V and J genes are TRBV4-3 and TRBJ1-2, with 9 positions matching TRBD1. Germline CDR1 is LGHNA and CDR2 is YSLEER. V dropped 1 base and J dropped 7; count of bases not matched to a gene: 13. This CDR3 spans 17 amino acids. The CDR3 bases are TGCGCCAGCAGCCAAGTCCCCTTACAGGGGGCGAAAGGTGGCTACACCTTC. Amino acid sequence: CASSQVPLQGAKGGYTF.

The chain has TRBV9 and TRBJ2-7; a possible D gene is TRBD1 (6 bases). Trimming removed 2 bases from V and 5 bases from J, with 20 bases in between. The CDR3 length is 16 residues. Germline V gene lookup returns CDR1 SGDLS and CDR2 YYNGEE. The CDR3 sequence is CASSVGHPFNKDEQYF. The CDR3 DNA follows: TGTGCCAGCAGCGTGGGACACCCGTTCAATAAGGACGAGCAGTACTTC.

The chain carries TRBV5-6 and TRBJ2-7; TRBD2 aligns across 7 bases. The germline V gene has CDR1 SGHDT and CDR2 YYEEEE. With V trimmed by 4 bases and J by 4 bases, 11 bases remained unmatched. There are 15 residues in the CDR3. CDR3 DNA sequence: TGTGCCAGCAGCGCCACCGGGACTACTTTATACGAGCAGTACTTC. It encodes CASSATGTTLYEQYF.

The rearrangement uses TRBV6-2 or TRBV6-3 and TRBJ2-3; 8 bases are a match to TRBD2. The CDR3 spans 16 residues. Trimming took 1 base from V and 9 from J; bases not matched to a gene: 12. Germline V gives CDR1 MNHEY, CDR2 SVGEGT. DNA for the CDR3: TGTGCCAGCAGTTACTACCCCATTAGCGGGATCGGAACGCAGTATTTT. Translation: CASSYYPISGIGTQYF.

The rearrangement joins TRBV7-9 to TRBJ1-2; D gene unclear. There are 15 residues in the CDR3. Germline lookup yields CDR1 SEHNR and CDR2 FQNEAQ (reference sequence). Between the trimmed V and J ends, which lost 3 bases and 2 bases, there was a span of 13 bases. This chain's CDR3 is CASSFYDTQNYGYTF. The CDR3 region has the DNA TGTGCCAGCAGCTTCTACGACACGCAAAACTATGGCTACACCTTC.

The chain carries TRBV13 and TRBJ2-2; tentatively, D is TRBD2 (5 bases). In germline, CDR1 is PRHDT, CDR2 FYEKMQ (reference sequence). V was shortened by 3 bases and J by 0 bases, with 14 bases between the two germline ends. The CDR3 runs to 17 residues. Here the CDR3 DNA reads TGTGCCAGCAGCTTTATCCCTAGCAGCGCGAACACCGGGGAGCTGTTTTTT. This gives the protein CASSFIPSSANTGELFF.

This chain uses TRBV14 with TRBJ1-2, with 7 bases matching TRBD1. The CDR3 spans 13 residues. CDR1 SGHDN and CDR2 FVKESK come from the germline V gene. The ends lost 2 bases at V and 8 bases at J; junction bases unmatched: 5. The chain's CDR3 is CASSQKPTGGYTF. DNA for the CDR3: TGTGCCAGCAGCCAAAAACCGACAGGGGGCTACACCTTC. The full variable domain, its missing parts supplied by reference TRBV14 and TRBJ1-2, is EAGVTQFPSHSVIEKGQTVTLRCDPISGHDNLYWYRRVMGKEIKFLLHFVKESKQDESGMPNNRFLAERTGGTYSTLKVQPAELEDSGVYFCASSQKPTGGYTFGSGTRLTVV.

The V call is TRBV15, the J call TRBJ2-7, with D hard to call. CDR1 LNHNV and CDR2 YYDKDF come from the germline V gene (reference sequence). CDR3 length equals 15 residues. V was trimmed by 0 bases and J by 6 bases, leaving 15 bases between them. DNA of the CDR3: TGTGCCACCAGCAGAGATCCCCCCCCAGGATCCGAGCAGTACTTC. As protein: CATSRDPPPGSEQYF.

About this clone itself: In the same sample, other DNA sequences code for this CDR3. The V gene is TRBV14, the J gene TRBJ1-6; D unclear. Looked up from germline, CDR1 is SGHDN and CDR2 is FVKESK. The CDR3 covers 14 residues. V shed 0 bases and J shed 7 bases, with 7 bases lying between them. This chain's CDR3 is CASSQELLNSPLHF. The CDR3 DNA reads TGTGCCAGCAGCCAAGAACTTCTAAATTCACCCCTCCACTTT.

This rearrangement joins TRBV19 to TRBJ1-2, with a weak D call TRBD1 (6 bases). The germline gives CDR1 LNHDA, CDR2 SQIVND (reference sequence). Between the trimmed V and J ends, which lost 3 bases and 8 bases, there was a span of 25 bases. The CDR3 covers 17 residues. The CDR3 DNA follows: TGTGCCAGTAGTATGGTCAGGGGTGGGGATCCATTCGGAGGCTACACCTTC. This encodes CASSMVRGGDPFGGYTF.

V usage is TRBV7-3 and J usage is TRBJ2-6, with D possibly TRBD1 on 5 matching bases. The V end was cut by 5 bases, the J end by 2 bases, with 19 bases between. This CDR3 contains 18 residues. The germline V gene has CDR1 SGHTA and CDR2 FQGTGA. The DNA for the CDR3 is TGTGCCAGCAGCCCTCGACAAGGGGTTCGCGCTGGGGCCAACGTCCTGACTTTC. Translation: CASSPRQGVRAGANVLTF.

The chain carries TRBV7-3 and TRBJ2-1, with 9 positions matching TRBD1. V was clipped by 8 bases and J by 6 bases; unmatched bases: 5. This CDR3 is built from 13 residues. CDR1 is SGHTA and CDR2 is FQGTGA in the germline V gene. CDR3 sequence reads: CASAPGQGNEQFF. The CDR3 bases are TGTGCCAGCGCCCCGGGACAGGGCAATGAGCAGTTCTTC.

This chain connects TRBV9 to TRBJ2-1; 9 bases line up with TRBD2. Germline V gene sequence: CDR1 SGDLS, CDR2 YYNGEE. V shed 0 bases and J 3 bases; nucleotides not matched to a gene: 4. The CDR3 length is 16 residues. The CDR3 is CASSVVGTSLYNEQFF. The DNA of the CDR3 is TGTGCCAGCAGCGTAGTTGGGACTAGCCTCTACAATGAGCAGTTCTTC.

In nucleotides, the CDR3 is TGTGCCAGCAGCTTATACGGGCCTCGGGAGACCACTGAAGCTTTCTTT. Translating it yields CASSLYGPRETTEAFF. This chain joins TRBV7-8 and TRBJ1-1; D remains ambiguous. Looked up from germline, CDR1 is SGHVS and CDR2 is FQNEAQ. This CDR3 comprises 16 residues. With 2 bases removed from V and 4 bases from J, the gap between germline ends came to 17 bases.

This chain joins TRBV5-1 and TRBJ2-3; 7 bases are a match to TRBD1. CDR3 length: 13 amino acids. The V and J ends lost 9 bases and 2 bases, in that order; junction bases with no gene match: 6. Germline-derived CDR1 and CDR2 are SGHRS and YFSETQ. The CDR3 bases are TGCGCCACTAGACAGGGTTACACAGATACGCAGTATTTT. Residues: CATRQGYTDTQYF.

The V gene is TRBV6-2 or TRBV6-3, the J gene TRBJ1-2, with D unclear. The CDR3 has 12 residues. Germline loops: CDR1 MNHEY, CDR2 SVGEGT. The ends were cut back, 2 bases at V and 7 bases at J, with 8 bases in the middle. CDR3 region: CASSYRGSGYTF. CDR3 nucleotides: TGTGCCAGCAGTTACCGTGGTTCTGGCTACACCTTC.

This sequence joins TRBV4-1 and TRBJ2-7; D may be TRBD1 (6 bases). Germline-derived CDR1 and CDR2 are MGHRA and YSYEKL. The V and J ends lost 1 base and 6 bases respectively, with 19 bases between them. The CDR3 is 16 amino acids. Written as DNA, the CDR3 is TGCGCCAGCAGCCAAGGGAATTCAGGGGCCGGAGGCGAGCAGTACTTC. Its protein product is CASSQGNSGAGGEQYF.

This chain uses TRBV19 with TRBJ2-2, with D tentatively TRBD1 or TRBD2 (5 bases each). CDR3 length: 14 residues. Looked up from germline, CDR1 is LNHDA and CDR2 is SQIVND (reference sequence). With 9 bases removed from V and 3 bases from J, the gap between germline ends came to 14 bases. The CDR3 DNA sequence: TGTGCCAGCGGATGGGGGACGTACACCGGGGAGCTGTTTTTT. Amino acids: CASGWGTYTGELFF.

V and J are TRBV28 and TRBJ2-6; TRBD1 is a possible D gene (5 bases). Trimming stripped 4 bases from V and 2 bases from J, with 6 bases between. The CDR3 is made up of 14 amino acids. From germline, CDR1 is MDHEN and CDR2 SYDVKM. CDR3 sequence (DNA): TGTGCCAGCAGTTGGGGCCCTGGGGCCAACGTCCTGACTTTC. Amino acids: CASSWGPGANVLTF.

In this sample, this clone turned up a few times. The chain carries TRBV5-4 and TRBJ1-6; D gene ambiguous. There are 14 residues in the CDR3. Germline values: CDR1 SGHNT, CDR2 YYREEE (reference sequence). V lost 0 bases, J lost 10 bases, and 11 bases lay in between. The DNA of the CDR3 is TGTGCCAGCAGCTTGGAAGGGTATAGGTCACCCCTCCACTTT. Translated: CASSLEGYRSPLHF.

The CDR3 loop is CASSTRDTQETQYF. In DNA form, the CDR3 reads TGTGCCAGCAGTACTAGGGACACCCAAGAGACCCAGTACTTC. V usage is TRBV28 and J usage is TRBJ2-5; D might be TRBD1 (6 bases). Germline CDR1 and CDR2: MDHEN and SYDVKM. Deletions cut 5 bases from V and 1 base from J, with 11 bases between. CDR3 length equals 14 residues.

The chain uses TRBV10-1 and TRBJ1-1; D is ambiguous. CDR1 is WNHNN and CDR2 is SYGVQD in the germline V gene (reference sequence). The CDR3 is made up of 14 amino acids. Trimming left V 7 bases short and J 1 base short, with 13 bases between. CDR3 nucleotides: TGCGCCAGCAAGCCCCTCCCAGGGAACACTGAAGCTTTCTTT. Translating gives CASKPLPGNTEAFF.

The chain couples TRBV11-1 to TRBJ1-1, with unresolved D. The CDR3 extends over 13 amino acids. Trimming cost V 3 bases and J 2 bases, with 7 bases left between them. The V gene's germline CDR1 is SGHAT and CDR2 FQDESV (reference sequence). The CDR3 sequence is CASSLRLNTEAFF. CDR3 bases: TGTGCCAGCAGCTTGAGGCTAAACACTGAAGCTTTCTTT.